This passage covers 31 T cell receptor beta chains from one sample sequenced in a study of T cell clonotyping in hematopoietic cell transplantation (dated by TCRdb to the early 2020s). To prepare the library, the immunoSEQ multiplex PCR assay was applied. Here the immuneACCESS table is served through TCRdb, limited to in-frame sequences with V and J called. Missing clones are a known gap in these copies; in checked studies unresolved V genes cover under half, and the rest lacks a known reason. The sample yields 55,000 to 70,000 clones; 94% were counted once. The top ten clonotypes cover 1.5% to 2% of the sample. The material sequenced was peripheral blood mononuclear cells. Receptors originate from a man in his forties or fifties in good health. Some clones in this sample may be carry-over from other donors' samples.

The rearrangement joins TRBV14 to TRBJ2-5, with D possibly being TRBD1 (5 bases). This CDR3 is 14 amino acids long. CDR1 and CDR2 from the germline V gene are SGHDN and FVKESK. The V end was cut by 0 bases, the J end by 9 bases, with 14 bases between. The CDR3 loop is CASSQDQRLGPQYF. The CDR3 DNA is TGTGCCAGCAGCCAAGACCAGAGGTTGGGGCCCCAGTACTTC. Looking up the rest from reference TRBV14 and TRBJ2-5 gives the full variable domain: EAGVTQFPSHSVIEKGQTVTLRCDPISGHDNLYWYRRVMGKEIKFLLHFVKESKQDESGMPNNRFLAERTGGTYSTLKVQPAELEDSGVYFCASSQDQRLGPQYFGPGTRLLVL.

V is TRBV5-6 and J is TRBJ1-2; D is perhaps TRBD1 (5 bases). V was clipped by 0 bases and J by 4 bases, with 7 bases between them. The V gene's germline CDR1 is SGHDT and CDR2 YYEEEE. The CDR3 is 13 amino acids. Written as DNA, the CDR3 is TGTGCCAGCAGCTTGGGACAGATCTATGGCTACACCTTC. This codes for CASSLGQIYGYTF.

This clone was seen only once. The chain combines TRBV19 with TRBJ2-2, with 7 bases identical to TRBD2. The CDR3 runs to 16 residues. V shed 7 bases and J 0 bases; nucleotides not matched to a gene: 8. CDR1 and CDR2 (germline): LNHDA, SQIVND (reference sequence). CDR3 nucleotides: TGTGCCAGTACCCCCCGGGGAGGGGCGAACACCGGGGAGCTGTTTTTT. Amino acid sequence: CASTPRGGANTGELFF.

The genes are TRBV28 and TRBJ2-5; 7 bases are a match to TRBD1. The CDR3 spans 11 residues. Germline V gene sequence: CDR1 MDHEN, CDR2 SYDVKM. V was clipped by 5 bases and J by 9 bases; unmatched bases: 3. This CDR3 is CASSVQGAQYF. The CDR3 DNA reads as TGTGCCAGCAGTGTCCAGGGGGCCCAGTACTTC.

The chain combines TRBV7-3 with TRBJ2-5; 8 nucleotides align to TRBD1. J lost 0 bases, V lost 1 base, and 7 bases had no gene match. The germline V gene encodes CDR1 SGHTA and CDR2 FQGTGA. The CDR3 has 17 residues. The CDR3 DNA is TGTGCCAGCAGCTTAAGGCCGAACAGGGGGTACCAAGAGACCCAGTACTTC. This codes for CASSLRPNRGYQETQYF.

Notes on this clone: An end of the junction differs from the germline gene, which may be a read error. The chain links TRBV6-1 to TRBJ1-5; 8 nucleotides agree with TRBD1. Germline V gene sequence: CDR1 MNHNS, CDR2 SASEGT. CDR3 length equals 15 residues. CDR3 nucleotide sequence: TGTGCCAGCAGTGCCCCCGGGACAGGCAACCAGCCCCAGCATTTT. Translating it yields CASSAPGTGNQPQHF.

The chain joins TRBV30 to TRBJ1-1; weak D call: TRBD1 (5 bases). The CDR3 runs 11 residues. CDR1 GTSNPN and CDR2 SVGIG come from the germline V gene (reference sequence). The ends were cut back, 8 bases at V and 2 bases at J, with 9 bases in the middle. CDR3 sequence reads: CAGAGNTEAFF. The DNA for the CDR3 is TGTGCCGGGGCAGGAAACACTGAAGCTTTCTTT.

In this sample, this clone turned up once. The chain combines TRBV2 with TRBJ1-1; TRBD1 agrees at 9 bases. CDR1 is SNHLY and CDR2 is FYNNEI in the germline V gene. The CDR3 has 14 residues. After removal of 7 bases from V and 0 bases from J, the junction contained 3 bases not matched to a gene. CDR3 DNA sequence: TGTGCCAGCAACGGACAGGGGATGAACACTGAAGCTTTCTTT. Translation gives CASNGQGMNTEAFF.

V is TRBV4-3 and J is TRBJ2-3; TRBD2 matches at 8 bases. V trimming: 3 bases; J trimming: 5 bases; junction bases outside the gene matches: 13. Per germline, CDR1 LGHNA and CDR2 YSLEER. The CDR3 covers 17 residues. The CDR3 DNA reads TGCGCCAGCAGCCAGGTCTTAGCGGGGTTGAGTGGAGATACGCAGTATTTT. Amino acids: CASSQVLAGLSGDTQYF.

Only a few counts were recorded for this clone. The gene calls are TRBV6-6 and TRBJ1-5, with a tentative D call TRBD1 (5 bases). Germline-derived CDR1 and CDR2 are MNHNY and SVGAGI (reference sequence). The length of the CDR3 is 13 residues. V shed 6 bases and J shed 6 bases, with 12 bases lying between them. CDR3 DNA: TGTGCCAGCAGGCCAGGGACGGGTCAGCCCCAGCATTTT. The encoded protein is CASRPGTGQPQHF.

This clone appeared a single time. CDR3 protein: CASSLRRNYGYTF. In nucleotides, the CDR3 is TGTGCCAGCAGTTTGAGACGTAACTATGGCTACACCTTC. This chain joins TRBV27 and TRBJ1-2; D not resolved. The CDR3 length is 13 residues. V was trimmed by 3 bases and J by 1 base, leaving 6 bases between them. Germline V lookup: CDR1 MNHEY, CDR2 SMNVEV (reference sequence).

V and J are TRBV6-1 and TRBJ1-5, with D perhaps TRBD1 (6 bases). This CDR3 has 17 amino acids. Per germline, CDR1 MNHNS and CDR2 SASEGT. V lost 4 bases to trimming and J lost 4 bases, with 20 bases between them. CDR3 coding DNA: TGTGCCAGCAGTGTGGGAAAGGGGGTAGTGTGGAATCAGCCCCAGCATTTT. This encodes CASSVGKGVVWNQPQHF.

The count of this clone is one. The gene calls are TRBV29-1 and TRBJ2-7; unclear D gene. Germline loops: CDR1 SQVTM, CDR2 ANQGSEA. The CDR3 length is 12 residues. V dropped 7 bases and J dropped 5 bases, with 15 bases sitting between them. The CDR3 reads CSAASSDHEQYF. The CDR3 DNA follows: TGCAGCGCAGCGAGTTCAGACCACGAGCAGTACTTC.

The chain uses TRBV7-3 and TRBJ2-2; TRBD1 matches 7 bases. There are 15 residues in the CDR3. Germline loops: CDR1 SGHTA, CDR2 FQGTGA. Losses at the gene ends were 4 bases for V and 2 bases for J; bases not matched to a gene: 4. The CDR3 region is CASSSGTVNTGELFF. CDR3 sequence (DNA): TGTGCCAGCAGCTCCGGGACAGTAAACACCGGGGAGCTGTTTTTT.

J is TRBJ2-7 and V is TRBV6-5, with TRBD1 matching 7 bases. Germline V CDR1 and CDR2: MNHEY, SVGAGI. The V gene end was trimmed by 2 bases and the J gene end by 3 bases; junction bases not matched to a gene: 10. The CDR3 contains 16 residues. The CDR3: CASSYLTRQGGYEQYF. Here the CDR3 DNA reads TGTGCCAGCAGTTACCTGACGAGACAGGGTGGCTACGAGCAGTACTTC.

The CDR3 coding sequence is TGTGCCAGCAGCCAACAGGGGGGTGGTACAGATACGCAGTATTTT. Translating it yields CASSQQGGGTDTQYF. This chain joins TRBV6-5 and TRBJ2-3; the match to TRBD1 covers 8 bases. CDR1 and CDR2 from the germline V gene are MNHEY and SVGAGI. V shed 6 bases, J shed 3 bases, and the junction held 8 bases outside the gene matches. This CDR3 has 15 amino acids.

The chain recombines TRBV9 with TRBJ1-3, with D tentatively TRBD1 (6 bases). Per the germline V gene, CDR1 is SGDLS and CDR2 is YYNGEE. The CDR3 contains 17 residues. The ends were cut back, 3 bases at V and 1 base at J, with 17 bases in the middle. The DNA for the CDR3 is TGTGCCAGCAGCGGGGGGGGCAGGGGACTATCTGGAAACACCATATATTTT. This encodes CASSGGGRGLSGNTIYF.

The chain recombines TRBV4-3 with TRBJ2-3, with D uncertain. CDR1 is LGHNA and CDR2 is YSLEER in the germline V gene. The CDR3 contains 17 residues. V lost 0 bases and J 7 bases, leaving 20 bases between the germline ends. The CDR3 reads CASSQDITGPDGNTQYF. CDR3 coding DNA: TGCGCCAGCAGCCAAGATATAACCGGACCGGATGGGAATACGCAGTATTTT.

The table lists this clone with a few counts. This CDR3 is also generated by other DNA sequences in the sample. CDR3 region: CASSVGGTEAFF. CDR3 in DNA: TGTGCCAGCAGTGTAGGGGGCACTGAAGCTTTCTTT. V gene TRBV6-1 combines with J gene TRBJ1-1, with D possibly matching TRBD1 (6 bases). Trimming stripped 4 bases from V and 4 bases from J, with 7 bases between. The CDR3 loop spans 12 amino acids. Germline values: CDR1 MNHNS, CDR2 SASEGT.

The chain carries TRBV6-1 and TRBJ1-5; 8 bases line up with TRBD1. This CDR3 region has 15 residues. With V trimmed by 1 base and J by 4 bases, 3 bases remained unmatched. The germline V gene encodes CDR1 MNHNS and CDR2 SASEGT. The CDR3 DNA reads as TGTGCCAGCAGTGAAGACTGGACAGGGAATCAGCCCCAGCATTTT. This codes for CASSEDWTGNQPQHF.

The sample holds one count of this clone. The chain joins TRBV7-9 to TRBJ2-5; 10 bases fit TRBD2. Germline V CDR1 and CDR2: SEHNR, FQNEAQ (reference sequence). With V trimmed by 5 bases and J by 4 bases, 4 bases remained unmatched. The CDR3 extends over 14 amino acids. The CDR3 DNA follows: TGTGCCAGCAGCACCCGGACTAGCGGAGAGACCCAGTACTTC. Protein sequence: CASSTRTSGETQYF. The full variable domain, rest sourced from reference TRBV7-9 and TRBJ2-5, is DTGVSQNPRHKITKRGQNVTFRCDPISEHNRLYWYRQTLGQGPEFLTYFQNEAQLEKSRLLSDRFSAERPKGSFSTLEIQRTEQGDSAMYLCASSTRTSGETQYFGPGTRLLVL.

V is TRBV4-2 and J is TRBJ2-7, with TRBD2 matching over 15 bases. Germline V gene sequence: CDR1 LGHNA, CDR2 YNFKEQ. The CDR3 extends over 18 amino acids. V gave up 3 bases and J gave up 2 bases; unmatched junction bases: 8. Here the CDR3 reads CASSQAGTSGGIAYEQYF. The CDR3 DNA reads as TGTGCCAGCAGCCAGGCCGGGACTAGCGGGGGGATAGCCTACGAGCAGTACTTC.

This chain joins TRBV6-5 and TRBJ2-3; D may be TRBD1 (6 bases). The CDR3 loop spans 15 amino acids. Trimming shortened V by 3 bases and J by 2 bases, and 12 bases separated the two germline ends. CDR1 and CDR2 from the germline V gene are MNHEY and SVGAGI. The CDR3 sequence: CASSYLGQTTDTQYF. The CDR3 nucleotides are TGTGCCAGCAGTTATCTAGGACAGACCACAGATACGCAGTATTTT.

The chain couples TRBV2 to TRBJ1-5, with D maybe TRBD1 (5 bases). This CDR3 is built from 15 residues. Germline values: CDR1 SNHLY, CDR2 FYNNEI. Trimming stripped 6 bases from V and 7 bases from J, with 19 bases between. DNA of the CDR3: TGTGCCAGCAGCAGACAAGAGGGGCCGGGGCAGCCCCAGCATTTT. It codes for CASSRQEGPGQPQHF.

CDR3 bases: TGTGCCAGCAGCCTAAACCCAGGGGATGCGGGGGAGCTGTTTTTT. Protein: CASSLNPGDAGELFF. The chain couples TRBV9 to TRBJ2-2; perhaps TRBD1 as D (6 bases). CDR1 SGDLS and CDR2 YYNGEE come from the germline V gene. Trimming removed 4 bases from V and 8 bases from J, with 18 bases in between. This CDR3 contains 15 residues.

The chain links TRBV27 to TRBJ1-1; 10 bases line up with TRBD1. Germline assignment: CDR1 MNHEY and CDR2 SMNVEV (reference sequence). This CDR3 is built from 14 residues. The trim removed 3 bases at V and 6 bases at J, leaving 4 bases unmatched. CDR3 coding DNA: TGTGCCAGCAGTTTCAGACAGGGGGCCTCTGAAGCTTTCTTT. This sequence encodes CASSFRQGASEAFF.

This clone was seen once. The chain employs TRBV27 and TRBJ2-3; the match to TRBD2 covers 12 bases. The CDR3 is 16 amino acids. CDR1 MNHEY and CDR2 SMNVEV come from the germline V gene (reference sequence). The V gene end was trimmed by 2 bases and the J gene end by 5 bases; junction bases not matched to a gene: 5. The CDR3 is CASSLILAGGLDTQYF. Written as DNA, the CDR3 is TGTGCCAGCAGTTTAATACTAGCGGGAGGTCTAGATACGCAGTATTTT.

The V call is TRBV25-1, the J call TRBJ1-4, with TRBD1 as a possible D gene (5 bases). V lost 2 bases, J lost 8 bases, and 18 bases lay in between. Germline CDR1 reads MGHDK; CDR2 reads SYGVNS. The CDR3 extends over 16 amino acids. The CDR3 here is CASSEVFRGYQEKLFF. CDR3 DNA sequence: TGTGCCAGCAGTGAAGTTTTTAGGGGATATCAGGAAAAACTGTTTTTT.

The rearrangement uses TRBV30 and TRBJ1-5; 8 bases map to TRBD1. Germline trimming cut 5 bases from V and 3 bases from J; bases unmatched to any gene: 6. Looked up from germline, CDR1 is GTSNPN and CDR2 is SVGIG (reference sequence). The CDR3 covers 14 residues. The chain's CDR3 is CAWSQGAVNQPQHF. The DNA for the CDR3 is TGTGCCTGGTCTCAGGGGGCGGTCAATCAGCCCCAGCATTTT.

V usage is TRBV28 and J usage is TRBJ1-3; D is unclear. The CDR3 spans 15 residues. Germline V gene lookup returns CDR1 MDHEN and CDR2 SYDVKM. The V and J ends lost 5 bases and 4 bases respectively, with 15 bases between them. The chain's CDR3 is CASSPPGVRGNTIYF. CDR3 DNA: TGTGCCAGCAGTCCGCCCGGGGTTCGAGGAAACACCATATATTTT.

This clone came up once. The chain employs TRBV6-5 and TRBJ1-6; 8 nucleotides match TRBD1. With 8 bases clipped from V and 10 bases from J, the junction kept 7 bases outside the gene matches. CDR1 is MNHEY and CDR2 is SVGAGI in the germline V gene. The CDR3 loop spans 13 amino acids. This CDR3 is CASGWTGRSPLHF. Written as DNA, the CDR3 is TGTGCCAGCGGATGGACAGGGAGGTCACCCCTCCACTTT.